One sample yielded the 5 T cell receptor beta chains listed below, sequenced in a study of blood T cell repertoires in COVID-19. Generated by immunoSEQ multiplex PCR, the TCRdb table keeps only in-frame clones and is missing some. The data contain tens of thousands of clones, around four fifths of them singletons. The sample was peripheral blood. These receptor sequences come from a human donor in a cohort sampled during active COVID-19.

The rearrangement uses TRBV29-1 and TRBJ1-2, with D hard to call. V was clipped by 0 bases and J by 6 bases, with 8 bases between them. The germline CDR1 and CDR2 sequences are SQVTM and ANQGSEA. The CDR3 is 12 amino acids. CDR3 amino acids: CSVEDLHNGYTF. CDR3 in DNA: TGCAGCGTTGAAGATTTGCACAATGGCTACACCTTC.

J is TRBJ2-7 and V is TRBV9; 8 bases map to TRBD2. Trimming took 3 bases from V and 6 from J; bases not matched to a gene: 8. CDR3 length: 14 amino acids. Germline V gene lookup returns CDR1 SGDLS and CDR2 YYNGEE. This CDR3 is CASSGSSSGSEQYF. CDR3 DNA sequence: TGTGCCAGCAGCGGTTCCTCGAGCGGGAGCGAGCAGTACTTC.

This chain links TRBV27 with TRBJ1-2, with 8 bases matching TRBD1. Germline loops: CDR1 MNHEY, CDR2 SMNVEV (reference sequence). The CDR3 spans 14 residues. J lost 6 bases, V lost 5 bases, and 8 bases had no gene match. In nucleotides, the CDR3 is TGTGCCAGCAGTGGGGGACAGGACTTGAATGGCTACACCTTC. Residues: CASSGGQDLNGYTF.

V is TRBV7-9 and J is TRBJ1-2, with 9 bases aligning to TRBD1. Germline V gene lookup returns CDR1 SEHNR and CDR2 FQNEAQ (reference sequence). With 0 bases clipped from V and 3 bases from J, the junction kept 8 bases outside the gene matches. The CDR3 runs 17 residues. The CDR3 sequence is CASSLAGDRDGDYGYTF. The DNA of the CDR3 is TGTGCCAGCAGCTTAGCAGGGGACAGGGACGGAGACTATGGCTACACCTTC.

This chain connects TRBV19 to TRBJ2-1, with TRBD1 identical over 8 bases. The V and J ends lost 2 bases and 10 bases, in that order; junction bases with no gene match: 4. CDR3 size: 13 residues. Germline lookup yields CDR1 LNHDA and CDR2 SQIVND (reference sequence). The CDR3 bases are TGTGCCAGTAGTATAACACAGGGGGTAGAGCAGTTCTTC. Its protein is CASSITQGVEQFF.